A single sample is the source of the 28 T cell receptor beta chains below, sequenced in a study of blood T cells in healthy people across ages. A second about 7 to 12 cycle PCR used barcoded and J-beta primers. TCRdb reprocessed the 5' RACE reads via MiXCR and lists one record per CDR3 protein. The sample consists of about 720,000 distinct CDR3 sequences, roughly 20% of them appearing once. Source material: blood. All receptors come from a man between 65 and 85 years old in good health.

The chain couples TRBV29-1 to TRBJ1-1; 11 bases fit TRBD1. CDR3 length: 13 residues. Trimming cost V 7 bases and J 12 bases; bases outside gene matches: 13. Germline lookup yields CDR1 SQVTM and CDR2 ANQGSEA. Here the CDR3 DNA reads TGCAGCGCATTGGACAGGGGGCTGTTTCGACCTTTCTTT. As protein: CSALDRGLFRPFF.

The sample holds many counts of this clonotype. The CDR3 spells CSARDVLAGAKNIQYF. CDR3 DNA: TGCAGTGCTAGAGATGTCCTAGCGGGAGCCAAAAACATTCAGTACTTC. The rearrangement joins TRBV20-1 to TRBJ2-4; 8 bases are a match to TRBD2. Trimming cost V 0 bases and J 0 bases; bases outside gene matches: 4. Germline V gives CDR1 DFQATT, CDR2 SNEGSKA (reference sequence). The CDR3 has 16 amino acids.

This rearrangement joins TRBV7-2 to TRBJ2-1; 9 positions match TRBD2. Per germline, CDR1 SGHTA and CDR2 FQGNSA. The ends lost 3 bases at V and 1 base at J; junction bases unmatched: 16. The CDR3 has 20 residues. The CDR3 region has the DNA TGTGCCAGCAGCTTCCCCATACGACTAGCGGCCTGGGGGTCCTACAATGAGCAGTTCTTC. This gives the protein CASSFPIRLAAWGSYNEQFF.

The rearrangement joins TRBV15 to TRBJ1-5; 10 positions match TRBD1. V shed 0 bases and J 2 bases; nucleotides not matched to a gene: 13. Germline V gene lookup returns CDR1 LNHNV and CDR2 YYDKDF (reference sequence). This CDR3 comprises 20 residues. In DNA, the CDR3 is TGTGCCACCAGCAGAGATTACGCCGGGACAGGGGAACGAGGCAATCAGCCCCAGCATTTT. The encoded protein is CATSRDYAGTGERGNQPQHF.

This chain connects TRBV28 to TRBJ2-3, with a possible D match to TRBD2 (6 bases). The ends were cut back, 6 bases at V and 2 bases at J, with 18 bases in the middle. Germline assignment: CDR1 MDHEN and CDR2 SYDVKM. CDR3 length: 16 residues. CDR3 amino acids: CASSSPSRGTTDTQYF. The DNA for the CDR3 is TGTGCCAGCAGCTCCCCTTCCCGGGGGACCACAGATACGCAGTATTTT.

This chain links TRBV12-3 or TRBV12-4 with TRBJ2-2; 11 bases are a match to TRBD2. This CDR3 spans 16 amino acids. V lost 4 bases, J lost 4 bases, and 5 bases stayed unmatched. CDR3 protein: CASSSLLAGGTGELFF. DNA for the CDR3: TGTGCCAGCAGTTCCCTTCTAGCGGGGGGCACCGGGGAGCTGTTTTTT.

The CDR3 coding sequence is TGTGCCAGCAGCCCCGAACCGGGACAGGGTCTGACCCAGTACTTC. Its translation is CASSPEPGQGLTQYF. The V gene is TRBV6-1, the J gene TRBJ2-5, with 9 bases aligning to TRBD1. The V segment lost 6 bases and the J segment 7 bases; nucleotides outside the gene matches: 12. The CDR3 is made up of 15 amino acids. The germline V gene has CDR1 MNHNS and CDR2 SASEGT.

The rearrangement links TRBV5-5 to TRBJ1-2; D possibly corresponds to TRBD1 (5 bases). V was shortened by 1 base and J by 4 bases, with 14 bases between the two germline ends. Per the germline V gene, CDR1 is SGHKS and CDR2 is YYEKEE (reference sequence). This CDR3 spans 15 amino acids. The CDR3 coding sequence is TGTGCCAGCAGCTTGTCCCCCGGGACGAGCTATGGCTACACCTTC. It translates to CASSLSPGTSYGYTF.

This rearrangement joins TRBV2 to TRBJ1-4, with D maybe TRBD1 (5 bases). V lost 6 bases, J lost 0 bases, and 14 bases lay in between. Germline lookup yields CDR1 SNHLY and CDR2 FYNNEI. The CDR3 covers 16 residues. CDR3 residues: CASSVGRGATNEKLFF. CDR3 DNA: TGTGCCAGCAGCGTGGGACGGGGCGCAACTAATGAAAAACTGTTTTTT.

The chain combines TRBV28 with TRBJ1-1, with D hard to call. The CDR3 runs to 12 residues. Looked up from germline, CDR1 is MDHEN and CDR2 is SYDVKM. The V gene lost 8 bases and the J gene lost 5 bases, with 12 bases spanning the gap. For the CDR3, the DNA is TGTGCCAGCTTAAACTCGTGGACTGAAGCTTTCTTT. It translates to CASLNSWTEAFF.

This clonotype was counted between two and nine times. The rearrangement links TRBV20-1 to TRBJ1-4; D remains ambiguous. Trimming pared 5 bases from V and 8 bases from J, leaving 12 bases between. The CDR3 sequence is 12 residues long. Germline CDR1 is DFQATT and CDR2 is SNEGSKA (reference sequence). The CDR3: CSASPGGEKLFF. The DNA of the CDR3 is TGCAGTGCTTCTCCAGGCGGGGAAAAACTGTTTTTT.

J is TRBJ2-4 and V is TRBV20-1; maybe TRBD1 (5 bases). The germline CDR1 and CDR2 sequences are DFQATT and SNEGSKA (reference sequence). The CDR3 runs 13 residues. V was trimmed by 6 bases and J by 0 bases, leaving 9 bases between them. CDR3 nucleotides: TGCAGTGCCAGGGATCTAGCCAAAAACATTCAGTACTTC. Its translation is CSARDLAKNIQYF.

This clonotype has more than one count but fewer than ten. The chain recombines TRBV5-1 with TRBJ1-1; 7 bases map to TRBD1. With 4 bases clipped from V and 3 bases from J, the junction kept 9 bases outside the gene matches. This CDR3 is 15 amino acids long. Germline V gives CDR1 SGHRS, CDR2 YFSETQ. DNA of the CDR3: TGCGCCAGCAGCCCAGTACAGGGGAGGCACACTGAAGCTTTCTTT. As protein: CASSPVQGRHTEAFF.

This clonotype was seen a few times. The rearrangement links TRBV20-1 to TRBJ1-1, with D unclear. The CDR3 length is 11 residues. V lost 1 base, J lost 10 bases, and 10 bases lay in between. Germline CDR1 is DFQATT and CDR2 is SNEGSKA (reference sequence). The CDR3 DNA sequence: TGCAGTGCTAGAGCCCAGGCATTAGCTTTCTTT. This encodes CSARAQALAFF.

This clonotype was counted between two and nine times. The gene calls are TRBV20-1 and TRBJ2-5, with D uncertain. Judging by the DNA end, TRBJ2-7 fits better; the J call may be wrong. There are 11 residues in the CDR3. Per germline, CDR1 DFQATT and CDR2 SNEGSKA (reference sequence). This chain's CDR3 is CSAVEGYEQYF. CDR3 DNA sequence: TGCAGTGCTGTCGAAGGCTACGAGCAGTACTTC.

This clonotype has more than one count but fewer than ten. The DNA of the CDR3 is TGTGCCAGCAGTGAATACGGGGAGCTGTTTTTT. It encodes CASSEYGELFF. This sequence joins TRBV6-1 and TRBJ2-2, with D hard to call. V lost 2 bases and J 7 bases, leaving 2 bases between the germline ends. CDR1 is MNHNS, CDR2 SASEGT, per germline. The CDR3 is 11 amino acids.

This clonotype was counted a few times. The chain joins TRBV24-1 to TRBJ2-2; D call uncertain. The CDR3 totals 13 residues. Germline assignment: CDR1 KGHDR and CDR2 SFDVKD. V lost 9 bases, J lost 3 bases, and 10 bases lay in between. The CDR3 coding sequence is TGTGCCACCGGCCTTTTGGACACCGGGGAGCTGTTTTTT. This codes for CATGLLDTGELFF.

V is TRBV29-1 and J is TRBJ2-7, with 10 bases aligning to TRBD1. CDR3 length: 14 amino acids. Trimming removed 4 bases from V and 4 bases from J; junction bases left unmatched: 7. The germline gives CDR1 SQVTM, CDR2 ANQGSEA. In DNA, the CDR3 is TGCAGCGTTGGTCGGGGGACAGGGGAGTACGAGCAGTACTTC. Translation gives CSVGRGTGEYEQYF.

The rearrangement uses TRBV7-8 and TRBJ1-1; D possibly corresponds to TRBD1 (5 bases). Trimming left V 2 bases short and J 3 bases short, with 16 bases between. The CDR3 has 16 amino acids. Germline V gene lookup returns CDR1 SGHVS and CDR2 FQNEAQ. CDR3 residues: CASSLRGQGGYTEAFF. In DNA, the CDR3 is TGTGCCAGCAGCTTACGTGGCCAGGGTGGGTACACTGAAGCTTTCTTT. Full variable domain (rest looked up from reference TRBV7-8 and TRBJ1-1): GAGVSQSPRYKVAKRGQDVALRCDPISGHVSLFWYQQALGQGPEFLTYFQNEAQLDKSGLPSDRFFAERPEGSVSTLKIQRTQQEDSAVYLCASSLRGQGGYTEAFFGQGTRLTVV.

V usage is TRBV29-1 and J usage is TRBJ1-2, with TRBD1 matching 7 bases. Per the germline V gene, CDR1 is SQVTM and CDR2 is ANQGSEA. The CDR3 has 13 residues. The ends lost 5 bases at V and 8 bases at J; junction bases unmatched: 11. The CDR3 region is CSVTDRDLTGYTF. The CDR3 coding sequence is TGCAGCGTTACCGACAGGGATTTGACCGGCTACACCTTC. The complete variable domain, with remaining parts taken from reference TRBV29-1 and TRBJ1-2, reads SAVISQKPSRDICQRGTSLTIQCQVDSQVTMMFWYRQQPGQSLTLIATANQGSEATYESGFVIDKFPISRPNLTFSTLTVSNMSPEDSSIYLCSVTDRDLTGYTFGSGTRLTVV.

V usage is TRBV18 and J usage is TRBJ1-3; 7 nucleotides agree with TRBD1. The ends lost 5 bases at V and 4 bases at J; junction bases unmatched: 5. CDR1 KGHSH and CDR2 LQKENI come from the germline V gene. The CDR3 is made up of 14 amino acids. Here the CDR3 DNA reads TGTGCCAGCTCAATGGGACAGAAAGGAAACACCATATATTTT. Amino acid sequence: CASSMGQKGNTIYF.

This clonotype was detected only a few times. V usage is TRBV12-3 or TRBV12-4 and J usage is TRBJ2-1, with 11 bases identical to TRBD1. The ends lost 3 bases at V and 9 bases at J; junction bases unmatched: 4. This CDR3 is 14 amino acids long. The DNA of the CDR3 is TGTGCCAGCAGTTTTTCGGACAGGGGGCCTGAGCAGTTCTTC. Its translation is CASSFSDRGPEQFF.

This clonotype was picked up a small number of times. The rearrangement links TRBV5-1 to TRBJ1-4; perhaps TRBD1 as D (6 bases). The CDR3 runs to 18 residues. Trimming removed 0 bases from V and 0 bases from J, with 15 bases in between. Per germline, CDR1 SGHRS and CDR2 YFSETQ. CDR3 DNA sequence: TGCGCCAGCAGCTTGGGGTCCGGGGGGCGATCAACTAATGAAAAACTGTTTTTT. It codes for CASSLGSGGRSTNEKLFF.

J is TRBJ2-1 and V is TRBV4-3; D unclear. The CDR3 has 13 amino acids. The ends were cut back, 5 bases at V and 10 bases at J, with 15 bases in the middle. Germline values: CDR1 LGHNA, CDR2 YSLEER. CDR3 in amino acids: CASSFTPSREQFF. For the CDR3, the DNA is TGCGCCAGCAGCTTTACCCCCTCTCGGGAGCAGTTCTTC.

This clonotype was seen only a few times. This sequence joins TRBV28 and TRBJ1-5; the D is unclear. The V end was cut by 4 bases, the J end by 2 bases, with 9 bases between. In germline, CDR1 is MDHEN, CDR2 SYDVKM. There are 14 residues in the CDR3. CDR3 bases: TGTGCCAGCAGTTCAGAGTCTCGCAATCAGCCCCAGCATTTT. It codes for CASSSESRNQPQHF. The whole variable domain, remainder taken from reference TRBV28 and TRBJ1-5, is DVKVTQSSRYLVKRTGEKVFLECVQDMDHENMFWYRQDPGLGLRLIYFSYDVKMKEKGDIPEGYSVSREKKERFSLILESASTNQTSMYLCASSSESRNQPQHFGDGTRLSIL.

The V and J genes are TRBV11-2 and TRBJ2-1; D may be TRBD2 (5 bases). Deletions cut 3 bases from V and 6 bases from J, with 15 bases between. CDR1 and CDR2 from the germline V gene are SGHAT and FQNNGV. The length of the CDR3 is 15 residues. CDR3 in DNA: TGTGCCAGCAGCTTGGCGAGGCTAGCCGGCAATGAGCAGTTCTTC. Its protein product is CASSLARLAGNEQFF.

The chain uses TRBV7-9 and TRBJ2-5, with D uncertain. The length of the CDR3 is 14 residues. V lost 1 base, J lost 5 bases, and 11 bases lay in between. In germline, CDR1 is SEHNR, CDR2 FQNEAQ (reference sequence). CDR3 DNA sequence: TGTGCCAGCAGCTTAGATAACCAGTTGGAGACCCAGTACTTC. Translation: CASSLDNQLETQYF.

In this sample, this clonotype turned up a few times. The CDR3 DNA sequence: TGCAGCGTCGCCTCAGGGTTCGAGCAGTACGTC. Its translation is CSVASGFEQYV. The chain combines TRBV29-1 with TRBJ2-5, with D tentatively TRBD1 (5 bases). Gene TRBJ2-7 matches the end of the DNA better, so the J call may be wrong. The CDR3 is 11 residues long. Germline V gene data show CDR1 as SQVTM and CDR2 as ANQGSEA.